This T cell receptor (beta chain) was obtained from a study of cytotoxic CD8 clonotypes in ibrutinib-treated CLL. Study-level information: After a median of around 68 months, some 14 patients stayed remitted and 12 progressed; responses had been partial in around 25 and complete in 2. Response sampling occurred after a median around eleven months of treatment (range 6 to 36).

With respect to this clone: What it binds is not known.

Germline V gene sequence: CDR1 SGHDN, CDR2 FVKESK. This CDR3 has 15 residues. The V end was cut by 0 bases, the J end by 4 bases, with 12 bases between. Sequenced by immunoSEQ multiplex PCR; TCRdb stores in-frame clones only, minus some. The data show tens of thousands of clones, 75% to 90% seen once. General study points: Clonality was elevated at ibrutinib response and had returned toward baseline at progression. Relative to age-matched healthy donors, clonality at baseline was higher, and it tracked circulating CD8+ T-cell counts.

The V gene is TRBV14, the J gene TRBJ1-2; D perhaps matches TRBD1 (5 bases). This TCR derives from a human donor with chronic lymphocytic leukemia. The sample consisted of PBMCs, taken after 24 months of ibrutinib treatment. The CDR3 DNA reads TGTGCCAGCAGCCAAGATCGGGGCAGCCTCTATGGCTACACCTTC. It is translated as CASSQDRGSLYGYTF.